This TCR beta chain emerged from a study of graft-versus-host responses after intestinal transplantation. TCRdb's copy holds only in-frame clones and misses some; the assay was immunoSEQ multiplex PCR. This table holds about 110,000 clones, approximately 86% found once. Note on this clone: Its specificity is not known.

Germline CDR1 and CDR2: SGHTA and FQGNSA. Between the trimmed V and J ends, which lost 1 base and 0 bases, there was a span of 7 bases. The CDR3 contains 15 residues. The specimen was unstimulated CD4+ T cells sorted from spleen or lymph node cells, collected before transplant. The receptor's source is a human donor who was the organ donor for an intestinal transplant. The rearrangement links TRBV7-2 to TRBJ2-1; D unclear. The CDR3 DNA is TGTGCCAGCAGCTTAGGGTTAAGCTCCTACAATGAGCAGTTCTTC. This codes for CASSLGLSSYNEQFF.